The source of this T cell receptor beta chain is a study of shared clonotypes between healthy human individuals. Trimming took 0 bases from V and 3 from J, leaving 14 bases between them. From germline, CDR1 is MNHNY and CDR2 SVGAGI (reference sequence). CDR3 length: 16 residues. The repertoire was sequenced with immunoSEQ multiplex PCR; TCRdb's copy has only in-frame clones and lacks some. Counted here are just over 2,000,000 clones, approximately 95% occurring once; the ten biggest clones make up around 1.1%. CD8 cells classed as naive were CD45RO-negative and positively selected for CCR7, excluding terminally differentiated effector memory CD45RA+ cells.

Sequenced input: naive CD8+ T cells sorted from blood. This chain connects TRBV6-6 to TRBJ1-2; perhaps TRBD1 as D (5 bases). The sequence was collected from a man between 18 and 29 years old in good health. CDR3 sequence: CASSYSLGGTDYGYTF. The CDR3 bases are TGTGCCAGCAGTTACTCGTTGGGGGGAACAGACTATGGCTACACCTTC.